This TCR beta chain was sequenced during a study of T-cell memory formation after mild COVID-19. General observations from the study: Memory sampled before infection contained some responding clones, suggesting cross-reactive memory joined. Still unconfirmed is whether the second-wave clones peaking on day 37 recognized SARS-CoV-2.

A 5'RACE reaction primed in the constant segment made cDNA libraries of TCR alpha and TCR beta, and these carried sample barcodes and UMIs. Via MiXCR, TCRdb re-called the 5' RACE reads, giving one row per CDR3 protein. The sample carries approximately 480,000 distinct CDR3 sequences, approximately 18% recorded once. Notes on this clonotype: Its matching antigen is unknown.

V lost 2 bases to trimming and J lost 2 bases, with 10 bases between them. The CDR3 totals 15 residues. This receptor was taken from an adult woman who had mild COVID-19 (a few samples of this study predate the infection). Cell type and time point are not known. The chain employs TRBV12-3 or TRBV12-4 and TRBJ1-3; D not certain. The specimen sequenced was PBMCs or a T cell subset sorted from them (not recorded which). CDR3 sequence reads: CASSLMGSAGNTIYF. The CDR3 DNA reads as TGTGCCAGCAGTTTAATGGGTTCGGCTGGAAACACCATATATTTT.